This paragraph reports one T cell receptor (beta chain). Its antigen remains unknown. The germline V and J ends were trimmed by 4 bases and 5 bases, with 9 bases remaining between them. The CDR3 totals 13 residues. Germline-derived CDR1 and CDR2 are SGDLS and YYNGEE. The data derive from a study of cytomegalovirus exposure and HLA in healthy donors. For the study at large: Drawn from HLA-typed donors, around 85 million unique TCRs were held in an early data release. Study-level results: Productive rates of about 87% or about 30% were seen for most TCR beta V segments in an earlier analysis. The authors excluded some V segments, including TRBV6-2 and TRBV6-3, as indistinguishable. Reportedly, cytomegalovirus status was diagnosed with high sensitivity and specificity.

The primer mix had 60 Vbeta and 13 Jbeta primers. Profiled with immunoSEQ multiplex PCR; TCRdb holds only in-frame clones, not every one. This sample has about 82,000 clones, with over 75% found just once. This rearrangement joins TRBV9 to TRBJ2-2; tentative D call: TRBD1 (6 bases). The sample comprised PBMCs. The sequence derives from a human donor in good health. The CDR3 is CASSPRGTGELFF. CDR3 nucleotide sequence: TGTGCCAGCAGCCCGAGGGGGACCGGGGAGCTGTTTTTT.